This paragraph reports one TCR beta chain. Its specific antigen is unknown. There are no base qualities to consult, and no much larger clone falls within one base. From V the trimming removes 8 bases and from J it removes 4 bases, while the gene matches leave 7 bases of the junction unaccounted for. CDR1 and CDR2 are drawn from the germline V gene: MRHNA, SNTAGT. From its cysteine to its phenylalanine, the CDR3 spans 15 amino acids. Only the CDR3 region is kept as DNA, spanning 45 bases read in frame from base 1. This record comes from a study of blood T cell repertoires in COVID-19 (dated by TCRdb to the early 2020s). As for the study more broadly: The collaborator samples originated in the United States, Italy and Spain and spanned the acute and convalescent phases of COVID-19. The material from the prospective study consisted of cDNA or gDNA derived from T cells, B-cell-depleted T cells, or PBMCs. Deeply sampled blood TCRbeta repertoires from subjects exposed to, actively infected with, or recovered from COVID-19 were included in the dataset. The repertoires were released in a freely available public database meant as a resource for research on the immune response to SARS-CoV-2. Samples were obtained from the ongoing ImmuneRACE study (first 160 participants) and from about 1,300 subjects provided by 6 global collaborators. Sample metadata almost always included a de-identified subject ID, COVID-19 status, age in years and sex. Where HLA class I and class II types were available, the types were taken from metadata supplied by the sample provider, not from assay-based typing. Points the paper makes about the study in general: How much clinical and demographic metadata was included differed by source and by participant, and the metadata was provided uncurated.

In Seattle, one collaborating source enrolled patients while the infection was active and tracked those patients longitudinally over the course of disease. Each collaborating institution followed its own protocols to collect whole blood in K2EDTA tubes. For TCRbeta analysis, collaborator samples were shipped as frozen whole blood, as isolated PBMCs, or as DNA extracted from either sample type. TCRbeta CDR3 regions were amplified from genomic DNA using the immunoSEQ Assay, a bias-controlled multiplex PCR. From the authors' description of their analysis: The number of nucleated cells in each sample was estimated by amplification of reference gene primers within the assay. Sequence reads were collapsed and filtered to measure the absolute abundance of every unique TCRbeta CDR3 rearrangement. For each sample, productive Simpson clonality was calculated as the square root of Simpson's diversity index over productive rearrangements. Imported from immuneACCESS, the table was reduced by TCRdb to in-frame sequences with V and J called. These copies leave out some clones; in studies compared against another copy, an unresolved V gene accounts for under half, and the cause of the remainder is not known. V and J calls and clone size follow that table, whereas D and trimming were derived from the DNA. This sample comprises about 370,000 clones, around 92% of them detected only once. The leading ten clones occupy approximately 3% of the sample.

The sequenced sample was peripheral blood. This receptor was taken from a young woman with COVID-19, enrolled during active disease. The chain employs TRBV6-4 and TRBJ2-3; 12 nucleotides in the junction match TRBD2. The CDR3 amino acid sequence is: CASAPSGRVADTQYF. The DNA reads TGTGCCAGCGCGCCTAGCGGGAGGGTGGCAGATACGCAGTATTTT.